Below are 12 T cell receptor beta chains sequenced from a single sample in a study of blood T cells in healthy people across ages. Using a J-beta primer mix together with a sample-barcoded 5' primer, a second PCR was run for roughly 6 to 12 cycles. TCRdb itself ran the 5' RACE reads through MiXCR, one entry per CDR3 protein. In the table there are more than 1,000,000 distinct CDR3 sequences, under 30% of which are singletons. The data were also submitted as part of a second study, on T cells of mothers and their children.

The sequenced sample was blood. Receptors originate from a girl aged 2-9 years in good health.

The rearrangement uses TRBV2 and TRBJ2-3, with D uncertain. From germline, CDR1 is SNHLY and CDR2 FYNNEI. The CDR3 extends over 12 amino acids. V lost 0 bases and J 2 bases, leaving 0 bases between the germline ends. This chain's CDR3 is CASSEATDTQYF. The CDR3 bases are TGTGCCAGCAGTGAAGCCACAGATACGCAGTATTTT.

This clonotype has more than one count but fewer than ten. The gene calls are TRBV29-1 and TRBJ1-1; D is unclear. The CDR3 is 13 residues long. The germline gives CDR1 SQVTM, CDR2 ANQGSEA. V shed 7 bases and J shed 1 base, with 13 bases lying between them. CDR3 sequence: CSAERAGNTEAFF. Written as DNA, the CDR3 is TGCAGCGCAGAAAGGGCGGGGAACACTGAAGCTTTCTTT.

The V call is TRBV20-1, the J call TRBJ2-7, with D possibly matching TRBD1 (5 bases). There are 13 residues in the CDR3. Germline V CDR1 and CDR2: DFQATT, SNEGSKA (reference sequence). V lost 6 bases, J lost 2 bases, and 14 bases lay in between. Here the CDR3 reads CSALQTVTYEQYF. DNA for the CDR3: TGCAGTGCACTTCAGACAGTGACCTACGAGCAGTACTTC.

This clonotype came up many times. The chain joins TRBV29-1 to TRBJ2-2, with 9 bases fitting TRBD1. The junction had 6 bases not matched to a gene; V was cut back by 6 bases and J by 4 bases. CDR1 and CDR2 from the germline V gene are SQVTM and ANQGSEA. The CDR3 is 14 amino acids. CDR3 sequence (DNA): TGCAGCGTCCGGGACAGGGTCTTCACCGGGGAGCTGTTTTTT. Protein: CSVRDRVFTGELFF.

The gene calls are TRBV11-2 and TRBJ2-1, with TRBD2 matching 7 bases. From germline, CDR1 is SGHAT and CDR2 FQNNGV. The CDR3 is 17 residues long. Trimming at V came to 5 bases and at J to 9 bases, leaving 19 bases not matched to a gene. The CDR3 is CASSPRAAGEVVREQFF. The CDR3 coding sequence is TGTGCCAGCAGCCCACGTGCGGCGGGAGAGGTAGTGCGTGAGCAGTTCTTC.

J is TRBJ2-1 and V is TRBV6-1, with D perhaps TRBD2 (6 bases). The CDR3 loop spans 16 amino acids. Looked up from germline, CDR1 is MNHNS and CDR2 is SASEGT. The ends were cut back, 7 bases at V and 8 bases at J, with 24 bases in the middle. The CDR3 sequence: CASILVAAQVTYEQFF. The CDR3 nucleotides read TGTGCCAGCATCCTCGTAGCGGCCCAAGTTACCTATGAGCAGTTCTTC.

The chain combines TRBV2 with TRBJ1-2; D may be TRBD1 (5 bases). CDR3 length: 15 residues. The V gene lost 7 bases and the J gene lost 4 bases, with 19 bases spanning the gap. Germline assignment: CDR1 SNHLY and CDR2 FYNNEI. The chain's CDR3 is CASKPGLPASYGYTF. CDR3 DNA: TGTGCCAGCAAACCGGGACTCCCGGCTAGCTATGGCTACACCTTC.

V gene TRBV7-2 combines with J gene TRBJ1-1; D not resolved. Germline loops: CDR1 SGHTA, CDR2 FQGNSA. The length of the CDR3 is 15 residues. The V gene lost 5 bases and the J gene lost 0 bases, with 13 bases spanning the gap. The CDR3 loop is CASSAIRGMNTEAFF. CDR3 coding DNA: TGTGCCAGCAGCGCTATACGGGGAATGAACACTGAAGCTTTCTTT.

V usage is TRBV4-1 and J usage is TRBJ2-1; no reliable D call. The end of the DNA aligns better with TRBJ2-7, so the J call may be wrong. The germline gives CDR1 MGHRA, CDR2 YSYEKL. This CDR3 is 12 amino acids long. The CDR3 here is CASSQDLDEQYF. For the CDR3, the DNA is TGCGCCAGCAGCCAAGATCTGGACGAGCAGTACTTC.

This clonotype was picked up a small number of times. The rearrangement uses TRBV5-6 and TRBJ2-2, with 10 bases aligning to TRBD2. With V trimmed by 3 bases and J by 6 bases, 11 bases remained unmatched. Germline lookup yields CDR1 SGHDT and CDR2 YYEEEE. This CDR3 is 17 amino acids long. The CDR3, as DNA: TGTGCCAGCAGCTGGAGGGGTCTAGCGGGAGATGCCGGGGAGCTGTTTTTT. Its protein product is CASSWRGLAGDAGELFF. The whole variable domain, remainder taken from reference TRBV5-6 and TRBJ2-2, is DAGVTQSPTHLIKTRGQQVTLRCSPKSGHDTVSWYQQALGQGPQFIFQYYEEEERQRGNFPDRFSGHQFPNYSSELNVNALLLGDSALYLCASSWRGLAGDAGELFFGEGSRLTVL.

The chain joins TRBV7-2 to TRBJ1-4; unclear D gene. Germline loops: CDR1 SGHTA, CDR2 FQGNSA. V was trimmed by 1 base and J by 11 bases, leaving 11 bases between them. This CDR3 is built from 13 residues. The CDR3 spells CASSLGRHSKLFF. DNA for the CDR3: TGTGCCAGCAGCTTAGGACGACATAGTAAACTGTTTTTT.

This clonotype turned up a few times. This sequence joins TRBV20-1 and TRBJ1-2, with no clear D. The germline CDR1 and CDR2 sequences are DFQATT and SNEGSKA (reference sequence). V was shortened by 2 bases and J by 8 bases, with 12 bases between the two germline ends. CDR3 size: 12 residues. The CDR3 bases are TGCAGTGCTAGATTTTGGGATGGAGGCTACACCTTC. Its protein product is CSARFWDGGYTF.